This T cell receptor (beta chain) was obtained from a study of shared clonotypes between healthy human individuals. Study-wide context: Donors consisted of a couple of women and three men between 18 and 49. The study, taken as a whole, reports: Sorted-subset samples were not fully sequenced, rarefaction indicated.

This CDR3 has 18 amino acids. Germline assignment: CDR1 ENHRY and CDR2 SYGVKD. The J segment lost 3 bases and the V segment lost 0 bases, leaving 9 bases of the junction unmatched. Produced via immunoSEQ multiplex PCR; TCRdb's table is partial and in-frame only. The data contain under 550,000 clones, about 95% of them singletons. In regard to this clone: What it binds is unknown.

Healthy HIV-negative adults with no recent acute infections or vaccinations were recruited as donors. This sequence joins TRBV10-3 and TRBJ2-3; 10 nucleotides agree with TRBD2. The TCR originated in a woman younger than 45 in good health. The source material was naive CD4+ T cells sorted from blood. The subset is: CD45RA+ positively selected. Here the CDR3 reads CAISESQTRLAGTDTQYF. In nucleotides, the CDR3 is TGTGCCATCAGTGAGTCCCAAACCAGACTAGCGGGTACAGATACGCAGTATTTT.